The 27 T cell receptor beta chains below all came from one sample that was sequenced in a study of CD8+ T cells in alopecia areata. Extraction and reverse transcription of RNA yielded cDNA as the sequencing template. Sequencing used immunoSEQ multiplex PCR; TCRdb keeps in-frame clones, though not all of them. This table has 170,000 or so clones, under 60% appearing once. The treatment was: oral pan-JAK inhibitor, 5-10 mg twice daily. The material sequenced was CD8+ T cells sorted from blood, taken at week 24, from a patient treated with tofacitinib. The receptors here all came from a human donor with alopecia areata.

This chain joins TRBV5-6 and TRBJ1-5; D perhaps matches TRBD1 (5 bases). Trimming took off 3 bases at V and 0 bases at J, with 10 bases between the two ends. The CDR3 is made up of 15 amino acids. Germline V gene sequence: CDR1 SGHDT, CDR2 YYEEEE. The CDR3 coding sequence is TGTGCCAGCAGCTGGGGCGGATATAGCAATCAGCCCCAGCATTTT. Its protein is CASSWGGYSNQPQHF.

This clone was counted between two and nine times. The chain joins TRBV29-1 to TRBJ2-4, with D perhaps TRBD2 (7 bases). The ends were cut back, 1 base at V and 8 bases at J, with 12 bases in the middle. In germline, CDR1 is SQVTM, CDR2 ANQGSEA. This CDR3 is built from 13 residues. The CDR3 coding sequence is TGCAGCGTTGAAGGAACAGGGAGGGACATTCAGTACTTC. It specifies CSVEGTGRDIQYF.

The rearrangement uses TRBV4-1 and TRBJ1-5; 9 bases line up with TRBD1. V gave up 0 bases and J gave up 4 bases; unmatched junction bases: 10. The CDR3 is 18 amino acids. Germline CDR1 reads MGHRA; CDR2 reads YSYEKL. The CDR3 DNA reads TGCGCCAGCAGCCAAGACGAGACAGGGGGGTCGCCGAATCAGCCCCAGCATTTT. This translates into CASSQDETGGSPNQPQHF.

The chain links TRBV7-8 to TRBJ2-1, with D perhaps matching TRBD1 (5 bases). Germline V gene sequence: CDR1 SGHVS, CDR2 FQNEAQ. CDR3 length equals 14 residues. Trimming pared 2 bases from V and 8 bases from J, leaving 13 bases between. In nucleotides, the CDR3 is TGTGCCAGCAGCTTAAGGGGAAGTAGGGATGAGCAGTTCTTC. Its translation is CASSLRGSRDEQFF.

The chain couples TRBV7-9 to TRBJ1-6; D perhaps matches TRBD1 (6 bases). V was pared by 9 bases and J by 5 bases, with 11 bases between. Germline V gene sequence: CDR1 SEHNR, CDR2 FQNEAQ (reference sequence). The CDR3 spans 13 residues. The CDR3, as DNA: TGTGCCAGGGACAGTGAGCATAATTCACCCCTCCACTTT. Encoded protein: CARDSEHNSPLHF.

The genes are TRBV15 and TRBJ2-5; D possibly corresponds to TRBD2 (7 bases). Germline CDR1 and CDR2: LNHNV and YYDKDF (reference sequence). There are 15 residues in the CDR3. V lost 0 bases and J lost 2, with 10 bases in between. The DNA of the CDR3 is TGTGCCACCAGCAGAGAGCGGGGGCAGCAAGAGACCCAGTACTTC. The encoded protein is CATSRERGQQETQYF. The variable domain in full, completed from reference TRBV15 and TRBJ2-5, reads DAMVIQNPRYQVTQFGKPVTLSCSQTLNHNVMYWYQQKSSQAPKLLFHYYDKDFNNEADTPDNFQSRRPNTSFCFLDIRSPGLGDTAMYLCATSRERGQQETQYFGPGTRLLVL.

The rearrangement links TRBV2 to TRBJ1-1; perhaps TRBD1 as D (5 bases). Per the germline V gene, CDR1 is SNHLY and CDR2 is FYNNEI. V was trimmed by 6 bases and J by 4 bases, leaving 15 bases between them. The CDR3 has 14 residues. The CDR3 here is CASRVRQKPTEAFF. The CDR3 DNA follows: TGTGCCAGCAGGGTTAGACAGAAACCCACTGAAGCTTTCTTT.

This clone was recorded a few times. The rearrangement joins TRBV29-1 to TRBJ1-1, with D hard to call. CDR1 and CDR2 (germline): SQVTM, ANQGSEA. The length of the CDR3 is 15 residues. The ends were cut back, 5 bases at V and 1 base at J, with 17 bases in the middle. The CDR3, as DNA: TGCAGCGTTCCCTGGACGAGAGGCAGGAACACTGAAGCTTTCTTT. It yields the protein CSVPWTRGRNTEAFF. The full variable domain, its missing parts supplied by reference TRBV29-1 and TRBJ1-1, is SAVISQKPSRDICQRGTSLTIQCQVDSQVTMMFWYRQQPGQSLTLIATANQGSEATYESGFVIDKFPISRPNLTFSTLTVSNMSPEDSSIYLCSVPWTRGRNTEAFFGQGTRLTVV.

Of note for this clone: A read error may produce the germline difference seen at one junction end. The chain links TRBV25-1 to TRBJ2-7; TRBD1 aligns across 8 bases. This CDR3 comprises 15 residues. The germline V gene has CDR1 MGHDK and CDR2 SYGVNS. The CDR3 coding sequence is TGTGCCAGCAGTGGGCAGGGGGCTCTTACGAGCGGATACCACTTC. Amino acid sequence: CASSGQGALTSGYHF.

CDR3 sequence reads: CASSPTGSKIQPQHF. Here the CDR3 DNA reads TGTGCCAGCAGTCCAACAGGGTCCAAAATTCAGCCCCAGCATTTT. The chain links TRBV6-5 to TRBJ1-5; weak D call: TRBD1 (6 bases). The ends were cut back, 5 bases at V and 6 bases at J, with 17 bases in the middle. The CDR3 loop spans 15 amino acids. Per the germline V gene, CDR1 is MNHEY and CDR2 is SVGAGI.

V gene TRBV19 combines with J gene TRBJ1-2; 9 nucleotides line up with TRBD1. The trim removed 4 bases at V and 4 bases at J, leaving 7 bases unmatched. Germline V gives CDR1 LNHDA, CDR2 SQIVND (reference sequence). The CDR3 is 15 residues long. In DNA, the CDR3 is TGTGCCAGTAGTACGGGACAGGGCCCCATCTATGGCTACACCTTC. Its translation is CASSTGQGPIYGYTF.

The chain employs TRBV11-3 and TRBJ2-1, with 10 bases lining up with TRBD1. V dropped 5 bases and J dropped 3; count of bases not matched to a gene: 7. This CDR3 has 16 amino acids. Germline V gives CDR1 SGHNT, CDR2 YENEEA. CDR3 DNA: TGTGCCAGCAGCCCCCGCGGACAGGGGGGCTACAATGAGCAGTTCTTC. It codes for CASSPRGQGGYNEQFF.

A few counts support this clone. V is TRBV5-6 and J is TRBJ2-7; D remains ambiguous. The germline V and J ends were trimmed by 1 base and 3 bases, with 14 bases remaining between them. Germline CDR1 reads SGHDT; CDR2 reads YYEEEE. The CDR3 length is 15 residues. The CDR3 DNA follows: TGTGCCAGCAGCTTGAGTTCGGGTGGCTACTACGAGCAGTACTTC. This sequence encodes CASSLSSGGYYEQYF.

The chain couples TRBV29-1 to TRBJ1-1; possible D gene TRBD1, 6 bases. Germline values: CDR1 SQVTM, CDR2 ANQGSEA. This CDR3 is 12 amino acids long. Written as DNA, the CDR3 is TGCAGTGAGGGGGTGGTCGGAACTGAAGCTTTCTTT. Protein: CSEGVVGTEAFF.

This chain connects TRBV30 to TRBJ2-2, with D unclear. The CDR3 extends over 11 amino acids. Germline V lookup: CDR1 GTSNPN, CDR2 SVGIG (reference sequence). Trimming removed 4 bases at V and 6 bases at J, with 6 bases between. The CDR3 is CAWKVAGELFF. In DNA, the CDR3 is TGTGCCTGGAAGGTGGCCGGGGAGCTGTTTTTT.

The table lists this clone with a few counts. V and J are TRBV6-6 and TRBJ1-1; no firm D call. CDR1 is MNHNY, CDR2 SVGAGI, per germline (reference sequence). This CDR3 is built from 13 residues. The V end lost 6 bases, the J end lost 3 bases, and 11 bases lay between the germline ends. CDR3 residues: CASRRAFDTEAFF. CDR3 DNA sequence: TGTGCCAGCAGGCGGGCTTTTGACACTGAAGCTTTCTTT.

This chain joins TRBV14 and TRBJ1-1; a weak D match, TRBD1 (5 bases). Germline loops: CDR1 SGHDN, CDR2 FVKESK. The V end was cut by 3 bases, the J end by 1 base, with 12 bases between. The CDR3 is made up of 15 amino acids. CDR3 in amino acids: CASSHMQGGNTEAFF. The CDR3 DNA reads TGTGCCAGCAGCCATATGCAGGGAGGGAACACTGAAGCTTTCTTT.

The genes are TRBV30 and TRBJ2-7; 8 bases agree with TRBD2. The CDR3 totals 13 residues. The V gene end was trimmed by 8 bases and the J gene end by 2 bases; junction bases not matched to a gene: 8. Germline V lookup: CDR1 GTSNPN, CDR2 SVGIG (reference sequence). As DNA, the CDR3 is TGTGCCGGGGATGTCGGGGGGGCCTACGAGCAGTACTTC. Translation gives CAGDVGGAYEQYF.

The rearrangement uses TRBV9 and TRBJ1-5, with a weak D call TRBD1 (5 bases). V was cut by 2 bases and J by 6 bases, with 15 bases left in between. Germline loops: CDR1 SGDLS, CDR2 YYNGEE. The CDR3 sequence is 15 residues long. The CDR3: CASSVAGGSGQPQHF. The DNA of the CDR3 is TGTGCCAGCAGCGTCGCCGGGGGGTCAGGTCAGCCCCAGCATTTT.

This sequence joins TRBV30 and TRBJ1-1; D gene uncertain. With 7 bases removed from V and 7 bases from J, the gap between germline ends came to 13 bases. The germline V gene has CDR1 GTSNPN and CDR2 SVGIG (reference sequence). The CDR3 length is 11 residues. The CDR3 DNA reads TGTGCCTATGGGCCCGAACTTGAAGCTTTCTTT. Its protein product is CAYGPELEAFF.

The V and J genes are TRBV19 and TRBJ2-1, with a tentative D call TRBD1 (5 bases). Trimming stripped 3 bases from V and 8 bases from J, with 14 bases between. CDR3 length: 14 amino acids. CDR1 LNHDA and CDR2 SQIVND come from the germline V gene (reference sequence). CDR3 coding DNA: TGTGCCAGTAGTATCGAGGACACCTCCGATGAGCAGTTCTTC. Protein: CASSIEDTSDEQFF.

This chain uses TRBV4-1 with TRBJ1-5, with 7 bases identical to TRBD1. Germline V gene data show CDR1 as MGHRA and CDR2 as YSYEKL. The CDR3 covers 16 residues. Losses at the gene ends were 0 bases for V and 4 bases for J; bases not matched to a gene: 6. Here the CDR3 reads CASSQDGDRANQPQHF. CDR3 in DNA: TGCGCCAGCAGCCAAGATGGAGACAGGGCGAATCAGCCCCAGCATTTT.

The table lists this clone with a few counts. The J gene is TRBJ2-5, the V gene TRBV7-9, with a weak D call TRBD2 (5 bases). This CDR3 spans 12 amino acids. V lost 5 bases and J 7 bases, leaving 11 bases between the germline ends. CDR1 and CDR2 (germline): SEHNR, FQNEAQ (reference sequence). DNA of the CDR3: TGTGCCAGCAGCCGGACGAGCGGGACCCAGTACTTC. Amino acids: CASSRTSGTQYF.

CDR3 nucleotides: TGTGCCAGCAGTCAGCCCCGGGGCGGGGTGCGGGATACGCAGTATTTT. It is translated as CASSQPRGGVRDTQYF. The genes are TRBV7-8 and TRBJ2-3, with D possibly TRBD2 on 6 matching bases. The V gene lost 6 bases and the J gene lost 6 bases, with 22 bases spanning the gap. Germline CDR1 reads SGHVS; CDR2 reads FQNEAQ. This CDR3 region has 16 residues.

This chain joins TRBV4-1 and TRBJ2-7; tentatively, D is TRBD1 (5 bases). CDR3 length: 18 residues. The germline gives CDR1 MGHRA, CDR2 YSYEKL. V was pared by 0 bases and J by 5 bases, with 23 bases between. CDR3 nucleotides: TGCGCCAGCAGCCAAGATAAGGGTCCGAAGGGGTATAGGAACGAGCAGTACTTC. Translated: CASSQDKGPKGYRNEQYF.

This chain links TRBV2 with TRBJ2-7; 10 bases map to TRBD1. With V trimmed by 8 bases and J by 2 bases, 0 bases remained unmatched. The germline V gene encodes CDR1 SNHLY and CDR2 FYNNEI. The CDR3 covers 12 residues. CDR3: CASGTGAYEQYF. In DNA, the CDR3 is TGTGCCAGCGGGACAGGGGCCTACGAGCAGTACTTC.

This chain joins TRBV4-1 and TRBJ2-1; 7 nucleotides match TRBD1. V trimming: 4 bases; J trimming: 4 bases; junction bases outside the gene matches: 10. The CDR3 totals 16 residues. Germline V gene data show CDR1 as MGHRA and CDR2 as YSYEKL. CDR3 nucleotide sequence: TGCGCCAGCAGCCCGGTGACAGGGCGACTATACAATGAGCAGTTCTTC. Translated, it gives CASSPVTGRLYNEQFF.